This T cell receptor beta chain stems from a study of molecular identifiers for immune sequencing clone quantification. Notes on the study in general: The study reportedly detected spiked Jurkat TCR RNA from one cell among some 1 million naive cells.

TCRdb recomputed calls from the PCR reads with MiXCR, one row per CDR3 protein. The table includes 490,000 or so distinct CDR3 sequences, over 20% detected once. This clonotype turned up a few times. Its antigen remains unknown. The length of the CDR3 is 16 residues. Germline-derived CDR1 and CDR2 are DFQATT and SNEGSKA (reference sequence). Trimming removed 7 bases from V and 4 bases from J; junction bases left unmatched: 18. This clonotype originated in a human donor in good health. Some libraries in this study had Jurkat cell RNA spiked in. This sequence joins TRBV20-1 and TRBJ2-7; 8 nucleotides match TRBD1. The specimen was naive CD8+ T cells from blood, with Jurkat cell RNA spiked in. Subset indicated: FACS-sorted CD8+CD4-CCR7+CD45RA+ naive T cells. The CDR3 nucleotides read TGCAGTGTCACGATCCCCGGACAGGGCGAGGGGTACGAGCAGTACTTC. This codes for CSVTIPGQGEGYEQYF.